The 16 T cell receptor beta chains below all came from one sample that was sequenced in a study of response to subunit inactivated influenza vaccine. TCRdb ran MiXCR on the RT-PCR reads and lists one entry per CDR3 protein. The table has around 760,000 distinct CDR3 sequences, more than 11% seen once; the top ten hold less than 7%. Sequencing was performed on PBMCs from blood, taken less than 15 days before vaccination. The receptor source for this set is a man aged 45-65 years who received an inactivated influenza vaccine.

V and J are TRBV20-1 and TRBJ2-5; 10 bases align to TRBD2. This CDR3 has 16 amino acids. Germline CDR1 reads DFQATT; CDR2 reads SNEGSKA (reference sequence). V dropped 0 bases and J dropped 5; count of bases not matched to a gene: 9. The CDR3 DNA reads as TGCAGTGCTAGAGATTTGAGCGGGGGGGCCTGGGAGACCCAGTACTTC. Translating gives CSARDLSGGAWETQYF.

V gene TRBV18 combines with J gene TRBJ1-5; 8 bases fit TRBD1. CDR1 KGHSH and CDR2 LQKENI come from the germline V gene. This CDR3 comprises 17 residues. The J segment lost 5 bases and the V segment lost 2 bases, leaving 11 bases of the junction unmatched. The CDR3 loop reads CASSPFGQGGSHQPQHF. CDR3 bases: TGTGCCAGCTCACCATTCGGACAGGGAGGTTCACATCAGCCCCAGCATTTT.

The rearrangement joins TRBV20-1 to TRBJ2-7; D may be TRBD1 or TRBD2 (5 bases each). Trimming took off 2 bases at V and 4 bases at J, with 15 bases between the two ends. There are 14 residues in the CDR3. Germline V gene lookup returns CDR1 DFQATT and CDR2 SNEGSKA (reference sequence). Here the CDR3 DNA reads TGCAGTGCTAGACTCAGGGACCGGGGATACGAGCAGTACTTC. Translation gives CSARLRDRGYEQYF.

This clonotype was picked up many times. This chain uses TRBV14 with TRBJ2-5, with TRBD1 matching 8 bases. With V trimmed by 1 base and J by 5 bases, 6 bases remained unmatched. Germline V gene data show CDR1 as SGHDN and CDR2 as FVKESK. The CDR3 runs to 15 residues. The CDR3 sequence: CASSQGPGGKETQYF. CDR3 in DNA: TGTGCCAGCAGCCAAGGGCCAGGGGGCAAGGAGACCCAGTACTTC.

The V call is TRBV6-2 or TRBV6-3, the J call TRBJ2-1; D not resolved. Deletions cut 4 bases from V and 10 bases from J, with 8 bases between. The CDR3 extends over 11 amino acids. Germline values: CDR1 MNHEY, CDR2 SVGEGT. The CDR3, as DNA: TGTGCCAGCAGTTTTTCTCGCGAGCAGTTCTTC. Translating gives CASSFSREQFF.

This clonotype was seen a handful of times. V gene TRBV3-1 combines with J gene TRBJ2-1; possibly TRBD2 for D (5 bases). Trimming took off 1 base at V and 6 bases at J, with 16 bases between the two ends. Germline values: CDR1 LGHDT, CDR2 YNNKEL (reference sequence). The CDR3 covers 16 residues. The CDR3 protein is CASSQVSSPYRNEQFF. The CDR3 coding sequence is TGTGCCAGCAGCCAAGTATCTAGCCCATACCGCAATGAGCAGTTCTTC.

This rearrangement joins TRBV5-1 to TRBJ1-3; 8 bases match TRBD1. The V gene end was trimmed by 0 bases and the J gene end by 4 bases; junction bases not matched to a gene: 3. CDR3 length equals 15 residues. The germline V gene has CDR1 SGHRS and CDR2 YFSETQ. DNA for the CDR3: TGCGCCAGCAGCTTGGACAGGGGGAAAGGAAACACCATATATTTT. This gives the protein CASSLDRGKGNTIYF.

This clonotype came up many times. The J gene is TRBJ2-2, the V gene TRBV3-1; tentative D call: TRBD2 (5 bases). The V gene's germline CDR1 is LGHDT and CDR2 YNNKEL (reference sequence). V was pared by 5 bases and J by 6 bases, with 10 bases between. The CDR3 extends over 13 amino acids. CDR3 DNA: TGTGCCAGCAGCAAATCGCGGGCCGGGGAGCTGTTTTTT. This encodes CASSKSRAGELFF.

The rearrangement joins TRBV27 to TRBJ2-7; D unresolved. CDR1 is MNHEY, CDR2 SMNVEV, per germline (reference sequence). The CDR3 spans 13 residues. Trimming removed 4 bases from V and 3 bases from J, with 10 bases in between. CDR3 nucleotide sequence: TGTGCCAGCAGTTACCGACACGGCTACGAGCAGTACTTC. Encoded protein: CASSYRHGYEQYF.

This clonotype was recorded at least ten times. This chain uses TRBV5-4 with TRBJ1-2; D gene unclear. Deletions cut 0 bases from V and 4 bases from J, with 13 bases between. CDR3 size: 15 residues. Germline CDR1 reads SGHNT; CDR2 reads YYREEE (reference sequence). CDR3 loop: CASSLESGLLYGYTF. The CDR3 DNA sequence: TGTGCCAGCAGCTTGGAGTCAGGACTGCTCTATGGCTACACCTTC.

The V and J genes are TRBV5-1 and TRBJ2-1; 14 bases agree with TRBD2. Germline CDR1 is SGHRS and CDR2 is YFSETQ. V was clipped by 4 bases and J by 5 bases; unmatched bases: 8. The CDR3 is made up of 17 amino acids. In DNA, the CDR3 is TGCGCCAGCAGCCCAATGACTAGCGGGGGGGCTAACAATGAGCAGTTCTTC. This sequence encodes CASSPMTSGGANNEQFF.

In its sample, this clonotype was seen a few times. The V call is TRBV14, the J call TRBJ2-1; 15 nucleotides agree with TRBD2. The CDR3 spans 19 residues. Germline V lookup: CDR1 SGHDN, CDR2 FVKESK. V trimming: 3 bases; J trimming: 4 bases; junction bases outside the gene matches: 10. CDR3 protein: CASSQTPGLAGGGYNEQFF. CDR3 DNA: TGTGCCAGCAGCCAGACCCCGGGACTAGCGGGAGGTGGGTACAATGAGCAGTTCTTC.

V usage is TRBV20-1 and J usage is TRBJ1-2; possible D gene TRBD1, 6 bases. The CDR3 loop spans 12 amino acids. Germline-derived CDR1 and CDR2 are DFQATT and SNEGSKA (reference sequence). This CDR3 reads CTCRVGGGGYTF. Here the CDR3 DNA reads TGCACCTGCAGGGTCGGAGGGGGGGGCTACACCTTC.

This clonotype has just a few counts. CDR3 sequence: CASSQVGIGELFF. The CDR3 bases are TGTGCCAGCAGCCAAGTCGGGATCGGGGAGCTGTTTTTT. This rearrangement joins TRBV4-2 to TRBJ2-2; possibly TRBD2 for D (5 bases). Deletions cut 1 base from V and 7 bases from J, with 7 bases between. There are 13 residues in the CDR3. Germline loops: CDR1 LGHNA, CDR2 YNFKEQ.

The sample holds many counts of this clonotype. This chain uses TRBV5-1 with TRBJ2-7; D might be TRBD2 (6 bases). The CDR3 is made up of 13 amino acids. Trimming took 2 bases from V and 4 from J, leaving 10 bases between them. Germline CDR1 is SGHRS and CDR2 is YFSETQ. For the CDR3, the DNA is TGCGCCAGCAGCTTCGGGACTCGTTACGAGCAGTACTTC. It specifies CASSFGTRYEQYF. Complete variable domain (other parts from reference TRBV5-1 and TRBJ2-7): KAGVTQTPRYLIKTRGQQVTLSCSPISGHRSVSWYQQTPGQGLQFLFEYFSETQRNKGNFPGRFSGRQFSNSRSEMNVSTLELGDSALYLCASSFGTRYEQYFGPGTRLTVT.

The chain carries TRBV20-1 and TRBJ2-6, with 9 bases identical to TRBD2. The CDR3 covers 14 residues. The V gene end was trimmed by 6 bases and the J gene end by 4 bases; junction bases not matched to a gene: 4. Germline assignment: CDR1 DFQATT and CDR2 SNEGSKA (reference sequence). As DNA, the CDR3 is TGCAGTGCCTCGGGACTAGCCGGGGCCAACGTCCTGACTTTC. This translates into CSASGLAGANVLTF.